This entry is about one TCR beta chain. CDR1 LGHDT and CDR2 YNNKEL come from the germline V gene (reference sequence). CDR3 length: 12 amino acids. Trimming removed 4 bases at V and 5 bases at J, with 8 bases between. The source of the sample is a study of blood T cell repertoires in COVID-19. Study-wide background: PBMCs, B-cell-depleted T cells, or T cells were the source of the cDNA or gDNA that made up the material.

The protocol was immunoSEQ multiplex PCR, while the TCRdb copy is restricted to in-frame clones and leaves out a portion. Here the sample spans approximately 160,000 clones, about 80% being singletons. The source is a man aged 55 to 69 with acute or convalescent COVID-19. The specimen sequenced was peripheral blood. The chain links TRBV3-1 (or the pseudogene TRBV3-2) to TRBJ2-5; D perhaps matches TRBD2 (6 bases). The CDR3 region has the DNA TGTGCCAGCAGCCCACGGGAGGAGACCCAGTACTTC. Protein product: CASSPREETQYF.